This TCR beta chain was sequenced for a study of blood T cell repertoires in COVID-19. Study at large: COVID-19 samples collected from the United States, Italy and Spain covered acute and convalescent phases. PBMCs, B-cell-depleted T cells, or T cells provided the cDNA or gDNA that made up the material.

Recruits, aged roughly 18 to 95 years, lived in some 25 US areas. From germline, CDR1 is MDHEN and CDR2 SYDVKM. The CDR3 runs to 17 residues. The V end was cut by 6 bases, the J end by 2 bases, with 22 bases between. Original processing notes: Scientists estimated how many nucleated cells there were by amplifying reference gene primers. Only in-frame clones appear in the TCRdb table, and some are missing; sequencing was by immunoSEQ multiplex PCR. The DNA was the basis for D and trimming; V, J and clone size are from that table. The sample lists hundreds of thousands of clones, about 90% occurring once.

The source is a woman aged 18-29 years with acute COVID-19. J is TRBJ1-2 and V is TRBV28, with D tentatively TRBD1 (5 bases). Material for sequencing was PBMCs or T cells enriched from blood (not recorded which). This CDR3 is CASSFTSTGGVNYGYTF. The CDR3 DNA follows: TGTGCCAGCAGCTTTACCTCCACGGGAGGGGTAAACTATGGCTACACCTTC.